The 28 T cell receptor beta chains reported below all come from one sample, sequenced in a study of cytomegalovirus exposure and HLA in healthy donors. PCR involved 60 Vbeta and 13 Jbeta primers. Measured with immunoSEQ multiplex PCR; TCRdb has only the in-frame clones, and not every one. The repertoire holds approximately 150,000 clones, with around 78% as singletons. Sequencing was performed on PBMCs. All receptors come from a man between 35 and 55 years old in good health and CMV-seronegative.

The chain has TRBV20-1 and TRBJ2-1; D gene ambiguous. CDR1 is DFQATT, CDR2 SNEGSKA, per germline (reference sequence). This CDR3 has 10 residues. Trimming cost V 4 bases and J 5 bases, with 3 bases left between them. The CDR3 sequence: CSATDNEQFF. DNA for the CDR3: TGCAGTGCTACCGACAATGAGCAGTTCTTC.

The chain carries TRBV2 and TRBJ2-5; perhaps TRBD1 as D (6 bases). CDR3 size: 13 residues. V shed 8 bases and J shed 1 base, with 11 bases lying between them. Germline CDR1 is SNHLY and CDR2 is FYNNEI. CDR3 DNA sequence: TGTGCCAGCCTCCGGGACACCCAAGAGACCCAGTACTTC. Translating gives CASLRDTQETQYF. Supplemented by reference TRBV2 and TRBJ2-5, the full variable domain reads EPEVTQTPSHQVTQMGQEVILRCVPISNHLYFYWYRQILGQKVEFLVSFYNNEISEKSEIFDDQFSVERPDGSNFTLKIRSTKLEDSAMYFCASLRDTQETQYFGPGTRLLVL.

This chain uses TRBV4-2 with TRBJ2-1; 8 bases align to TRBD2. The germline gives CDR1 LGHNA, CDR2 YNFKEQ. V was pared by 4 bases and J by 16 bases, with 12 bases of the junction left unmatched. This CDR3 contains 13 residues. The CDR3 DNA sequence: TGTGCCAGCAGCCCTGGACTAGCCGACCCGGATTTCTTC. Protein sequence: CASSPGLADPDFF.

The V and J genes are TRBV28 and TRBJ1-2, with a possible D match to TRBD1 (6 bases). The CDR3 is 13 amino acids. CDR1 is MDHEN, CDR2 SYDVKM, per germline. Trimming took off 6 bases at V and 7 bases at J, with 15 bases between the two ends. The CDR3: CASSALQGRGYTF. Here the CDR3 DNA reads TGTGCCAGCAGCGCTTTACAGGGACGTGGCTACACCTTC.

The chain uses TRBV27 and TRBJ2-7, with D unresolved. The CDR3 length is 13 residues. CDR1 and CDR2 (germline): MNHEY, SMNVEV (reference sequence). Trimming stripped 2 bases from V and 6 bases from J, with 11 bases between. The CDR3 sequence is CASSLNSLREQYF. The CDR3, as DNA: TGTGCCAGCAGTTTAAACTCGCTTCGCGAGCAGTACTTC.

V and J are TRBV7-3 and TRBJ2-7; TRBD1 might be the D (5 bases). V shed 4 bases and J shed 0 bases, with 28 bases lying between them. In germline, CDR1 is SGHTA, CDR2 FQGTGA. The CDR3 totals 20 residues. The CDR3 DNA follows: TGTGCCAGCAGCTCGAATGTATGGGGCGTTAGGGCTTCGAACTCCTACGAGCAGTACTTC. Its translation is CASSSNVWGVRASNSYEQYF.

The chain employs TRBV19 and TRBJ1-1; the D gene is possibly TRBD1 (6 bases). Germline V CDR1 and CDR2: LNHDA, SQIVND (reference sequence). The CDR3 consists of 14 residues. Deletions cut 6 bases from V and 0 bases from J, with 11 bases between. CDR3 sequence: CASSYDRLNTEAFF. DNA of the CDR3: TGTGCCAGTAGCTACGACAGGTTGAACACTGAAGCTTTCTTT.

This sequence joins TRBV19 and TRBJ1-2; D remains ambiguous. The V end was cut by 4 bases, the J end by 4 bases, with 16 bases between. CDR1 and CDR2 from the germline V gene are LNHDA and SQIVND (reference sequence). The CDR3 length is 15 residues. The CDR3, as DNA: TGTGCCAGTAGTAGGCAATCCGACAATATCTATGGCTACACCTTC. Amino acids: CASSRQSDNIYGYTF.

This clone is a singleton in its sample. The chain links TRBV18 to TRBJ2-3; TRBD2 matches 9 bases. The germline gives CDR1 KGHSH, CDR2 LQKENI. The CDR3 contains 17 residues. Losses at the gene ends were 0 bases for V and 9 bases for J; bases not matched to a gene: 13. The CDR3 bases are TGTGCCAGCTCACCACCTGGAATAGCGGGAGAGCAGGGGACGCAGTATTTT. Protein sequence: CASSPPGIAGEQGTQYF. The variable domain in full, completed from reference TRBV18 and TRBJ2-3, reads NAGVMQNPRHLVRRRGQEARLRCSPMKGHSHVYWYRQLPEEGLKFMVYLQKENIIDESGMPKERFSAEFPKEGPSILRIQQVVRGDSAAYFCASSPPGIAGEQGTQYFGPGTRLTVL.

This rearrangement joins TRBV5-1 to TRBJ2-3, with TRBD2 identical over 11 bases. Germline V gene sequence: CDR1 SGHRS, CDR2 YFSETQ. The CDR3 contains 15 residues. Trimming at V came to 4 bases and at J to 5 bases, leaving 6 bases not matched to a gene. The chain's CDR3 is CASSDSGLAGDTQYF. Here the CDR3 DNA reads TGCGCCAGCAGCGACAGTGGACTAGCGGGAGATACGCAGTATTTT.

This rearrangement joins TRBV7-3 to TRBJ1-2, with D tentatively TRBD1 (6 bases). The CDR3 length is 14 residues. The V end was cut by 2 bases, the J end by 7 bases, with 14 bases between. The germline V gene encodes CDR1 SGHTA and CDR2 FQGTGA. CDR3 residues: CASSLAGEVSGYTF. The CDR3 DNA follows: TGTGCCAGCAGCTTAGCAGGGGAAGTCAGTGGCTACACCTTC. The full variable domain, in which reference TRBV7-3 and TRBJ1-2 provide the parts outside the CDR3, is GAGVSQTPSNKVTEKGKYVELRCDPISGHTALYWYRQSLGQGPEFLIYFQGTGAADDSGLPNDRFFAVRPEGSVSTLKIQRTERGDSAVYLCASSLAGEVSGYTFGSGTRLTVV.

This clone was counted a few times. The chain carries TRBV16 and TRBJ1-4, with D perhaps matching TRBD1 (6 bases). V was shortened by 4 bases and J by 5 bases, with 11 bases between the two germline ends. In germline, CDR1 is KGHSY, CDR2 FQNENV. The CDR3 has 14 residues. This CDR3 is CASSRDILNEKLFF. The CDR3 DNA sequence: TGTGCCAGCAGCCGGGACATTTTAAATGAAAAACTGTTTTTT.

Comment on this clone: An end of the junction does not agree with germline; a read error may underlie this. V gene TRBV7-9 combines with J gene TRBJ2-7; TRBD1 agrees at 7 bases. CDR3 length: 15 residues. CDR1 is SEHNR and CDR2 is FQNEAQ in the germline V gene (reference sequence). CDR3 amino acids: CSSSTLGTEGYEQYF. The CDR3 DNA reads TGTTCCAGCAGCACCCTTGGGACAGAGGGCTACGAGCAGTACTTC.

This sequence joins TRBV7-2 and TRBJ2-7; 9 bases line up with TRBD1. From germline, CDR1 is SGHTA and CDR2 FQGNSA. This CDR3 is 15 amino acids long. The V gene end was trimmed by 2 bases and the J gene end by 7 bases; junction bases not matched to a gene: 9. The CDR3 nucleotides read TGTGCCAGCAGCTTAAGTACAGGGGGCGTGTATGAGCAGTACTTC. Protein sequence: CASSLSTGGVYEQYF.

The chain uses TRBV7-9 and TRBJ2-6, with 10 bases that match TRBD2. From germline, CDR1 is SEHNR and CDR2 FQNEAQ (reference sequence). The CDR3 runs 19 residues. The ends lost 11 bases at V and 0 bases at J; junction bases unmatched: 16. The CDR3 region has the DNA TGTGCCCGCCGTCCGTGGGGACTAGCGAGCAGCTCTGGGGCCAACGTCCTGACTTTC. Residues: CARRPWGLASSSGANVLTF.

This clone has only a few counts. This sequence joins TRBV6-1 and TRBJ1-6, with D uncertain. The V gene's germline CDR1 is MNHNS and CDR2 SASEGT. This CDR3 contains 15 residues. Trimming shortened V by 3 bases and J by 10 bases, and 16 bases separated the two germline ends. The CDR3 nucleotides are TGTGCCAGCAGTGAGGCCCCCGGGGAAGACTCACCCCTCCACTTT. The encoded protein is CASSEAPGEDSPLHF.

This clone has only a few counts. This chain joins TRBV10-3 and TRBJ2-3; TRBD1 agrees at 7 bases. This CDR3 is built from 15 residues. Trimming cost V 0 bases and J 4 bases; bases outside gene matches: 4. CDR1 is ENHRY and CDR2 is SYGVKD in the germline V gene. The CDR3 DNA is TGTGCCATCAGTGAGTCAGCGACAGGGCCAGATACGCAGTATTTT. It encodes CAISESATGPDTQYF.

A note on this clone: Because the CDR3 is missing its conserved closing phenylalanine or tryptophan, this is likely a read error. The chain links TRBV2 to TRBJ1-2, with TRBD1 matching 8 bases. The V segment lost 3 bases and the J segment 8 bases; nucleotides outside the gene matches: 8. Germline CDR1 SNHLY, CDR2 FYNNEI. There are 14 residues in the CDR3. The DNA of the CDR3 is TGTGCCAGCAGTGAGGCCAGGGGGCTAGGGGGCTACACCCTC. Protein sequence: CASSEARGLGGYTL.

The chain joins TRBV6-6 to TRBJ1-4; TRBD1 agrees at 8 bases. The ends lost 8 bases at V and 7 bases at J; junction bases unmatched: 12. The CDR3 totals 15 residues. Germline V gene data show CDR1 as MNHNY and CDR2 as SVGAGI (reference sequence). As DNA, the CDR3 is TGTGCCAGCTCCGCGCCGGGACAGGCGGGTGAAAAACTGTTTTTT. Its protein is CASSAPGQAGEKLFF.

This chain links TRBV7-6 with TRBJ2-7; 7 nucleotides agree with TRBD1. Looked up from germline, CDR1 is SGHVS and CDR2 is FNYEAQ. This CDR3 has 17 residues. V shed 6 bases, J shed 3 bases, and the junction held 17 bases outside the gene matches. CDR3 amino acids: CASSIGGLMGLDYEQYF. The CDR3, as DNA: TGTGCCAGCAGTATAGGGGGCCTGATGGGGCTTGACTACGAGCAGTACTTC. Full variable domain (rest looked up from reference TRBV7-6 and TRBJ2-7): GAGVSQSPRYKVTKRGQDVALRCDPISGHVSLYWYRQALGQGPEFLTYFNYEAQQDKSGLPNDRFSAERPEGSISTLTIQRTEQRDSAMYRCASSIGGLMGLDYEQYFGPGTRLTVT.

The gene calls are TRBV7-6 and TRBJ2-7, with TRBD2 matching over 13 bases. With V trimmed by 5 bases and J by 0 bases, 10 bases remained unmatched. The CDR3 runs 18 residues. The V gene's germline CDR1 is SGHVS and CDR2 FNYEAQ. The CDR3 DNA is TGTGCCAGCAGCCCCGGACTAGCGGGGGTGGGACCCTCCTACGAGCAGTACTTC. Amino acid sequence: CASSPGLAGVGPSYEQYF.

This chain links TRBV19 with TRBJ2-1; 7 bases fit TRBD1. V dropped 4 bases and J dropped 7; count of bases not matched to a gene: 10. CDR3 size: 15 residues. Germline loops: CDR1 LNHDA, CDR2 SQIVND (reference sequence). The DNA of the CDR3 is TGTGCCAGTAGTACCGCGACAGGGCCGGAGAATGAGCAGTTCTTC. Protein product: CASSTATGPENEQFF.

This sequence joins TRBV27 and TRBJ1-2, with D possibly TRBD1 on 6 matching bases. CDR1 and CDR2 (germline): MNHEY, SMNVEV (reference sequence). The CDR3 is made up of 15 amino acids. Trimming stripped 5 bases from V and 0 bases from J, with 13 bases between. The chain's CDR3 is CASSRTAFSNYGYTF. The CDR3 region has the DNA TGTGCCAGCAGTCGGACAGCCTTCTCTAACTATGGCTACACCTTC.

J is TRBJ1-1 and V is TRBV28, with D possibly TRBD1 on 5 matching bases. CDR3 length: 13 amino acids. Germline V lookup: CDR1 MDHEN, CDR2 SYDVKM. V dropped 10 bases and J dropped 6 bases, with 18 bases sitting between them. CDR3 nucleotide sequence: TGTGCCACCGACCCTCTACGGGGGGCTGAAGCTTTCTTT. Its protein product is CATDPLRGAEAFF. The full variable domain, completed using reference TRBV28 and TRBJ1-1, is DVKVTQSSRYLVKRTGEKVFLECVQDMDHENMFWYRQDPGLGLRLIYFSYDVKMKEKGDIPEGYSVSREKKERFSLILESASTNQTSMYLCATDPLRGAEAFFGQGTRLTVV.

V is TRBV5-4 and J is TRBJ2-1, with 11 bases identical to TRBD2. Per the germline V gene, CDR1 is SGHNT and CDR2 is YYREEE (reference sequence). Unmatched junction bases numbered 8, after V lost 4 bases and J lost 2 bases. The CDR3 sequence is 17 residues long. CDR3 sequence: CASSPISGRAPYNEQFF. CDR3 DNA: TGTGCCAGCAGCCCGATTAGCGGGAGGGCCCCCTACAATGAGCAGTTCTTC.

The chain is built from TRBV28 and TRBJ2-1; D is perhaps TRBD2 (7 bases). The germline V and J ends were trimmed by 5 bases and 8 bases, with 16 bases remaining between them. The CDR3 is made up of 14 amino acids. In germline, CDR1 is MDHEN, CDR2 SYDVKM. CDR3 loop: CASSGAGAGDEQFF. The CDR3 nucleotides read TGTGCCAGCAGTGGCGCGGGGGCTGGGGATGAGCAGTTCTTC.

CDR3 DNA: TGTGCCAGACAGGACACGGATAATTCACCCCTCCACTTT. Amino acids: CARQDTDNSPLHF. V is TRBV6-4 and J is TRBJ1-6, with D perhaps matching TRBD1 (5 bases). The CDR3 loop spans 13 amino acids. CDR1 and CDR2 (germline): MRHNA, SNTAGT. Between the trimmed V and J ends, which lost 9 bases and 5 bases, there was a span of 11 bases.

The CDR3 loop reads CASSLDTGNTEAFF. In nucleotides, the CDR3 is TGTGCCAGCAGCTTAGATACGGGGAACACTGAAGCTTTCTTT. The J gene is TRBJ1-1, the V gene TRBV7-2; no firm D call. Per germline, CDR1 SGHTA and CDR2 FQGNSA. The CDR3 runs to 14 residues. V was trimmed by 1 base and J by 1 base, leaving 7 bases between them.